Listed below are T cell receptor beta chains from one sample, sequenced in a study of T cells in localized non-small cell lung cancer. Profiled with immunoSEQ multiplex PCR; TCRdb holds only in-frame clones, not every one. The sample consists of some 56,000 clones, approximately 90% of them appearing once. Here the sequenced sample was peripheral blood, taken before any cancer treatment. These receptor sequences come from a woman aged 35-70 years with stage I lung adenocarcinoma. Each CDR3 is given with its conserved first and last residue. The order of the fields is V gene, clone size, D gene, J gene, CDR3 DNA, CDR3 protein. A D gene is named only where the DNA matches it firmly. Size tells how often a clone was seen (once, few, many) or the class of an expanded clone, and some rows leave it out.

v_call: TRBV6-1; clone_size: .; d_call: TRBD2; j_call: TRBJ2-3; cdr3_nt: TGTGCCAGCAGTGGGGGACTAGCGGGGGCTCTTCTCTCCACAGATACGCAGTATTTT; cdr3_aa: CASSGGLAGALLSTDTQYF
v_call: TRBV5-6; clone_size: .; d_call: .; j_call: TRBJ1-1; cdr3_nt: TGTGCCAGCAGCTCATACGGCGGGGGCCGGAACACTGAAGCTTTCTTT; cdr3_aa: CASSSYGGGRNTEAFF
v_call: TRBV14; clone_size: few; d_call: .; j_call: TRBJ1-2; cdr3_nt: TGTGCCAGCAGCCAGGGAGGGCGATTCAATCTTGGCTACACCTTC; cdr3_aa: CASSQGGRFNLGYTF
v_call: TRBV2; clone_size: .; d_call: .; j_call: TRBJ1-2; cdr3_nt: TGTGCCAGCAGTGAAATCAAGTCTTATGGCTACACCTTC; cdr3_aa: CASSEIKSYGYTF
v_call: TRBV2; clone_size: .; d_call: TRBD1; j_call: TRBJ1-5; cdr3_nt: TGTGCCAGCAGTATTGGGACAGGGAATCAGCCCCAGCATTTT; cdr3_aa: CASSIGTGNQPQHF
v_call: TRBV7-2; clone_size: .; d_call: .; j_call: TRBJ1-2; cdr3_nt: TGTGCCAGCAGCTTATTAGGGGGCTATGGCTACACCTTC; cdr3_aa: CASSLLGGYGYTF
v_call: TRBV5-1; clone_size: .; d_call: TRBD2; j_call: TRBJ2-7; cdr3_nt: TGCGCCAGCAGCTTGGGGGCCGGGGGGGCAGGTCACTACGAGCAGTACTTC; cdr3_aa: CASSLGAGGAGHYEQYF
v_call: TRBV2; clone_size: .; d_call: .; j_call: TRBJ2-1; cdr3_nt: TGTGCCAGCGAGGAGGACTCCTTTAATGAGCAGTTCTTC; cdr3_aa: CASEEDSFNEQFF
v_call: TRBV7-8; clone_size: .; d_call: .; j_call: TRBJ1-1; cdr3_nt: TGTGCCAGCAGCTTATGGACGGGCCCGAACACTGAAGCTTTCTTT; cdr3_aa: CASSLWTGPNTEAFF
v_call: TRBV14; clone_size: .; d_call: .; j_call: TRBJ1-6; cdr3_nt: TGTGCCAGCAGCCAACAGAGGGGTAATTCACCCCTCCACTTT; cdr3_aa: CASSQQRGNSPLHF